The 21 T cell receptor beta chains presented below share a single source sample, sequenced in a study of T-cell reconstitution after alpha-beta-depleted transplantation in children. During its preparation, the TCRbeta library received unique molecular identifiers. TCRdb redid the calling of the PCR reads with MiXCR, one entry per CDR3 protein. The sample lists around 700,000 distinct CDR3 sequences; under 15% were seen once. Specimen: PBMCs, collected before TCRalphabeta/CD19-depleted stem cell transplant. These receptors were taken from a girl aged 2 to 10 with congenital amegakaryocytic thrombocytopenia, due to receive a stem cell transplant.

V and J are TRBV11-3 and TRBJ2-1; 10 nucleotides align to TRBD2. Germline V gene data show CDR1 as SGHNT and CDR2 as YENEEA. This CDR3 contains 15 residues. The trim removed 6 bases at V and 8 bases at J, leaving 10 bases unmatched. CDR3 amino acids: CASRKEASGSHEQFF. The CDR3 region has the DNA TGTGCCAGCAGGAAAGAGGCTAGCGGGAGTCATGAGCAGTTCTTC.

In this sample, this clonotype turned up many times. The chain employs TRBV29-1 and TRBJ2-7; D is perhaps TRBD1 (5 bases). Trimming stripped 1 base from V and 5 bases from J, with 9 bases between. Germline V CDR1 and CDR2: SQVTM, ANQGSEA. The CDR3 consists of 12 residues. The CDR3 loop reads CSVEGQGDEQYF. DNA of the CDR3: TGCAGCGTTGAAGGTCAGGGCGACGAGCAGTACTTC.

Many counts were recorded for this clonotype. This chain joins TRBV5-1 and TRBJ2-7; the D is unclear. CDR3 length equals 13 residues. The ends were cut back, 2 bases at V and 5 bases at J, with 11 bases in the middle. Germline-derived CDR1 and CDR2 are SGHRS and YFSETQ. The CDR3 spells CASSLNSEHEQYF. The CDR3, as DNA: TGCGCCAGCAGCTTAAATAGTGAGCACGAGCAGTACTTC.

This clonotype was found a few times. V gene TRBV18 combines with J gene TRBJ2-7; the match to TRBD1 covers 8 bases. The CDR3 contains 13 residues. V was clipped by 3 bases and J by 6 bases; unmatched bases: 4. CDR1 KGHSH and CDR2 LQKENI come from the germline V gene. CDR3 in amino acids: CASSPDRAAEQYF. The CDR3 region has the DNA TGTGCCAGCTCACCGGACAGGGCGGCCGAGCAGTACTTC. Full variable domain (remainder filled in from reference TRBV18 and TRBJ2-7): NAGVMQNPRHLVRRRGQEARLRCSPMKGHSHVYWYRQLPEEGLKFMVYLQKENIIDESGMPKERFSAEFPKEGPSILRIQQVVRGDSAAYFCASSPDRAAEQYFGPGTRLTVT.

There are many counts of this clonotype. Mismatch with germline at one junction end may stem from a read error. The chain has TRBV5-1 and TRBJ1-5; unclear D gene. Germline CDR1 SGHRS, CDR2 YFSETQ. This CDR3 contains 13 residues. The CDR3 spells CASSLDSNQPQHF. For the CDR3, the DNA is TGTGCCAGCAGTTTAGATAGCAATCAGCCCCAGCATTTT.

The CDR3 reads CASSSRTGSTEAFF. The CDR3 nucleotides read TGCGCCAGCAGCTCGAGGACAGGGAGCACTGAAGCTTTCTTT. The chain links TRBV5-1 to TRBJ1-1, with 8 nucleotides matching TRBD1. This CDR3 has 14 amino acids. V trimming: 3 bases; J trimming: 4 bases; junction bases outside the gene matches: 5. CDR1 SGHRS and CDR2 YFSETQ come from the germline V gene.

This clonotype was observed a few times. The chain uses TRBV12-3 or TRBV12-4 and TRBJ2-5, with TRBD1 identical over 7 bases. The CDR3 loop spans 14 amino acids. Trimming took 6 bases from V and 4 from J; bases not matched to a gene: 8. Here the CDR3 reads CASSKDRAGETQYF. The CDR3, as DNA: TGTGCCAGCAGCAAAGACAGGGCCGGAGAGACCCAGTACTTC.

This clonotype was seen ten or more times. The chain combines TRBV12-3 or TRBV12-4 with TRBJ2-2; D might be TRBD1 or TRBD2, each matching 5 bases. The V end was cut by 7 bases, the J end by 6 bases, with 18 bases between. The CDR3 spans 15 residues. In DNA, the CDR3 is TGTGCCAGCAATAGGGACCGTGACTGGTCCGGGGAGCTGTTTTTT. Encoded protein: CASNRDRDWSGELFF.

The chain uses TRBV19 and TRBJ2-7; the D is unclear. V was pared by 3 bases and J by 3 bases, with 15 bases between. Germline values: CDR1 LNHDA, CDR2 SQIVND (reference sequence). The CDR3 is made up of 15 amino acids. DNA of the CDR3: TGTGCCAGTAGTATTCTATTCGGTTCCCTCTACGAGCAGTACTTC. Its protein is CASSILFGSLYEQYF. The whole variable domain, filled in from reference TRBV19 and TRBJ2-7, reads DGGITQSPKYLFRKEGQNVTLSCEQNLNHDAMYWYRQDPGQGLRLIYYSQIVNDFQKGDIAEGYSVSREKKESFPLTVTSAQKNPTAFYLCASSILFGSLYEQYFGPGTRLTVT.

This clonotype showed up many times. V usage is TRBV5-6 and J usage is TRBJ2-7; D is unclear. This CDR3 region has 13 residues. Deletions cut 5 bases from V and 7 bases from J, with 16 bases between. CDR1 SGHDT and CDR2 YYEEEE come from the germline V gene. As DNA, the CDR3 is TGTGCCAGCAGTGTACCCGATGGCCTTGAGCAGTACTTC. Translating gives CASSVPDGLEQYF.

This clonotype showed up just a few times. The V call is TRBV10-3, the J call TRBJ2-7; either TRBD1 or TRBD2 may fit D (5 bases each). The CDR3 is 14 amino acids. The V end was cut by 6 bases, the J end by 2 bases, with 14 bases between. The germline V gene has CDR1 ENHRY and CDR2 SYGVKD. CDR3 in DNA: TGTGCCATCAGGGAGAGGGCAGGGCCCTACGAGCAGTACTTC. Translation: CAIRERAGPYEQYF.

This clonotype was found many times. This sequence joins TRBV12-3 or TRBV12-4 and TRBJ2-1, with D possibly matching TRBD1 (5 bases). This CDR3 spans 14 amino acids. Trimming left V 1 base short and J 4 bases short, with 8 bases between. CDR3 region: CASSLGTPYNEQFF. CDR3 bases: TGTGCCAGCAGTTTAGGGACACCTTACAATGAGCAGTTCTTC.

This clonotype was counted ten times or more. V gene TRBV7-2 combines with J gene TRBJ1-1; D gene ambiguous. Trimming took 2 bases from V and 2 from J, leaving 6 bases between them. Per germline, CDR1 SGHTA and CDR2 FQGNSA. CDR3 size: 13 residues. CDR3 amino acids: CASSLMSNTEAFF. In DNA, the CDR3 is TGTGCCAGCAGCTTAATGTCTAACACTGAAGCTTTCTTT.

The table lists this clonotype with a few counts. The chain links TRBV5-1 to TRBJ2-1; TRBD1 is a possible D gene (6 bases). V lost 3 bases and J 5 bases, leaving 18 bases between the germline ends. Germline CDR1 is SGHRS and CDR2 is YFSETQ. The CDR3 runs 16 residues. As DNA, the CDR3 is TGCGCCAGCAGCTCCCTACAGGGATTAAACGACAATGAGCAGTTCTTC. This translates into CASSSLQGLNDNEQFF.

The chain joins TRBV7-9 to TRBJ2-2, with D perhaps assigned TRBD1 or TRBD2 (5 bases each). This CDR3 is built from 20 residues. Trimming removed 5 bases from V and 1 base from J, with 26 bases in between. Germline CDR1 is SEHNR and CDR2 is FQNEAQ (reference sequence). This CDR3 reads CASSPGLLGESVGNTGELFF. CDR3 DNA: TGTGCCAGCAGCCCGGGGCTCCTGGGCGAATCCGTAGGGAACACCGGGGAGCTGTTTTTT.

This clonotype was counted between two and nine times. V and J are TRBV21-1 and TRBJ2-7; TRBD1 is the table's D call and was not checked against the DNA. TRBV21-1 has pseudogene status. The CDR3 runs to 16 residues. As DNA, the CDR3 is TGTGCCAGCATAAGGTTTCTGGGGACAGGGCTCTACGAGCAGTACTTC. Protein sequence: CASIRFLGTGLYEQYF.

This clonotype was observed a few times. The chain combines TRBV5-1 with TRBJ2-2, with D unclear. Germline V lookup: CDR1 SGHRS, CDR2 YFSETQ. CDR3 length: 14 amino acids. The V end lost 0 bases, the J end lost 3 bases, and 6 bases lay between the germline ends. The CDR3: CASSLARHTGELFF. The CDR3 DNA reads TGCGCCAGCAGCTTGGCCCGACACACCGGGGAGCTGTTTTTT.

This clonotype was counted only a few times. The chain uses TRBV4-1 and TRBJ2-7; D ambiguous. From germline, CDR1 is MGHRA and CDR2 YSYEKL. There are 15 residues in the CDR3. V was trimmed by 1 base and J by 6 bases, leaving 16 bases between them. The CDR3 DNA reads TGCGCCAGCAGCCAAGTTTCAGGTCTCCCCCGCGAGCAGTACTTC. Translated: CASSQVSGLPREQYF.

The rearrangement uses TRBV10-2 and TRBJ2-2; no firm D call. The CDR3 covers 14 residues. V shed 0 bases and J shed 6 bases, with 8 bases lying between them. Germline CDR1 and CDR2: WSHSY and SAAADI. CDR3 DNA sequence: TGCGCCAGCAGTGAGTCGATATCGTCCGGGGAGCTGTTTTTT. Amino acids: CASSESISSGELFF.

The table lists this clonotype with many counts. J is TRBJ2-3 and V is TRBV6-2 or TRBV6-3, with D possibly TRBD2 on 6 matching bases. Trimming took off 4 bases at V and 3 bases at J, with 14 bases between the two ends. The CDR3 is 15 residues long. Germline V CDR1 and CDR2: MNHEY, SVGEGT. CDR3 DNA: TGTGCCAGCAGTTCCACGGCCAGCGGGACAGATACGCAGTATTTT. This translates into CASSSTASGTDTQYF.

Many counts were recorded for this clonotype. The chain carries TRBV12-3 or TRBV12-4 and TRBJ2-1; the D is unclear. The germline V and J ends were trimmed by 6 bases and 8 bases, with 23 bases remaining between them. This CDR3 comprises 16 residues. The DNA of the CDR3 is TGTGCCAGCAGACCCGAAAAGGTGCGAATACGGCATGAGCAGTTCTTC. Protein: CASRPEKVRIRHEQFF.